One sample yielded the 23 T cell receptor beta chains listed below, sequenced in a study of regulatory T cells in long-lasting Graves disease. Time point described: newly diagnosed GD, antithyroid drugs for less than 3 months. PBMC RNA served as the TCR library source. Arm-PCR of CDR3 regions and iRepertoire HTBI primers were the basis on which TCR beta libraries were built. TCRdb itself ran the multiplex PCR reads through MiXCR, one entry per CDR3 protein. The sample lists around 250,000 distinct CDR3 sequences; around 19% were seen once. The sequencing here drew on peripheral blood mononuclear cells (PBMCs), taken at new diagnosis, from a patient treated with antithyroid drugs. The receptors shown here come from a female donor with Graves disease.

This clonotype was seen more than once but under ten times. This chain joins TRBV20-1 and TRBJ2-7; 12 bases line up with TRBD2. The V gene end was trimmed by 7 bases and the J gene end by 6 bases; junction bases not matched to a gene: 4. CDR1 and CDR2 from the germline V gene are DFQATT and SNEGSKA (reference sequence). This CDR3 spans 12 amino acids. The CDR3 is CSGTSGIFEQYF. CDR3 nucleotides: TGCAGTGGGACTAGCGGGATATTCGAGCAGTACTTC.

In its sample, this clonotype was seen many times. This sequence joins TRBV5-1 and TRBJ2-3; 7 bases line up with TRBD2. Germline loops: CDR1 SGHRS, CDR2 YFSETQ. The CDR3 is 14 residues long. V trimming: 4 bases; J trimming: 0 bases; junction bases outside the gene matches: 2. CDR3 amino acids: CASSGTISTDTQYF. CDR3 DNA: TGCGCCAGCAGCGGGACTATTAGCACAGATACGCAGTATTTT.

This clonotype was seen more than once but under ten times. A clone one base away is much larger, so this may be a read error. Lacking the conserved final phenylalanine or tryptophan, this CDR3 likely reflects a read error. V usage is TRBV20-1 and J usage is TRBJ2-1; 9 positions match TRBD2. Germline lookup yields CDR1 DFQATT and CDR2 SNEGSKA (reference sequence). This CDR3 is built from 14 residues. Losses at the gene ends were 0 bases for V and 6 bases for J; bases not matched to a gene: 3. The CDR3 loop reads CSAREGLASNEQFL. For the CDR3, the DNA is TGCAGTGCTAGAGAAGGACTAGCGTCCAATGAGCAGTTCCTC.

About this clonotype itself: A read error likely explains this, since a far larger clone differs by one base. The gene calls are TRBV11-2 and TRBJ2-5, with 11 bases aligning to TRBD2. The J segment lost 11 bases and the V segment lost 5 bases, leaving 19 bases of the junction unmatched. Per germline, CDR1 SGHAT and CDR2 FQNNGV. This CDR3 has 17 amino acids. The chain's CDR3 is CASSPYPGTSGPNEQYF. The CDR3 DNA is TGTGCCAGCAGCCCTTACCCCGGGACTAGCGGCCCCAATGAGCAGTACTTC.

Ten or more counts support this clonotype. The genes are TRBV7-2 and TRBJ2-5, with D maybe TRBD2 (5 bases). The CDR3 is made up of 15 amino acids. The germline CDR1 and CDR2 sequences are SGHTA and FQGNSA. Trimming left V 5 bases short and J 2 bases short, with 15 bases between. CDR3 sequence: CASSGSEGGQETQYF. In DNA form, the CDR3 reads TGTGCCAGCAGCGGTAGTGAGGGCGGTCAAGAGACCCAGTACTTC.

Many counts were recorded for this clonotype. The rearrangement uses TRBV11-3 and TRBJ2-7; the match to TRBD1 covers 7 bases. The germline gives CDR1 SGHNT, CDR2 YENEEA. V was clipped by 5 bases and J by 4 bases; unmatched bases: 11. This CDR3 is 15 amino acids long. The CDR3 bases are TGTGCCAGCAGCCCCGGGACAGTTGGGGGATACGAGCAGTACTTC. Residues: CASSPGTVGGYEQYF.

This clonotype came up many times. The chain carries TRBV3-1 and TRBJ2-4, with a tentative D call TRBD1 (5 bases). V was shortened by 1 base and J by 8 bases, with 6 bases between the two germline ends. Germline values: CDR1 LGHDT, CDR2 YNNKEL (reference sequence). The length of the CDR3 is 12 residues. As DNA, the CDR3 is TGTGCCAGCAGCCAAGGCAGGGACATTCAGTACTTC. This gives the protein CASSQGRDIQYF.

The gene calls are TRBV7-9 and TRBJ2-6; tentative D call: TRBD1 (5 bases). The ends were cut back, 1 base at V and 4 bases at J, with 11 bases in the middle. Germline values: CDR1 SEHNR, CDR2 FQNEAQ (reference sequence). The CDR3 loop spans 16 amino acids. The CDR3 DNA follows: TGTGCCAGCAGCTTAGAGGGGTCGGCGGGGGCCAACGTCCTGACTTTC. Translation gives CASSLEGSAGANVLTF.

This clonotype was recorded many times. The rearrangement joins TRBV12-3 or TRBV12-4 to TRBJ1-1, with a weak D call TRBD1 (6 bases). The CDR3 consists of 14 residues. V dropped 5 bases and J dropped 4 bases, with 14 bases sitting between them. As DNA, the CDR3 is TGTGCCAGCAGTCCATCCCAGGGGAGCACTGAAGCTTTCTTT. As protein: CASSPSQGSTEAFF.

On this clonotype itself: A much larger clone lies one base from this, so it may be a read error. J is TRBJ2-7 and V is TRBV20-1; D is possibly TRBD1 or TRBD2 (5 bases each). Trimming shortened V by 2 bases and J by 2 bases, and 16 bases separated the two germline ends. Germline values: CDR1 DFQATT, CDR2 SNEGSKA (reference sequence). The CDR3 loop spans 15 amino acids. The CDR3 DNA reads TGCAGTGCTAGAAGCACGGGGACGATCCCCTACGAGCAGTACTTC. This gives the protein CSARSTGTIPYEQYF.

The chain joins TRBV12-3 or TRBV12-4 to TRBJ2-5; 14 bases match TRBD2. The ends lost 5 bases at V and 6 bases at J; junction bases unmatched: 5. The CDR3 covers 15 residues. The CDR3 DNA is TGTGCCAGCAGTCAAGGACTAGCGGGGGGAAAGACCCAGTACTTC. Its protein product is CASSQGLAGGKTQYF.

This clonotype has ten or more counts. This sequence joins TRBV6-5 and TRBJ1-2; a weak D match, TRBD1 (5 bases). CDR3 size: 13 residues. Trimming pared 0 bases from V and 6 bases from J, leaving 8 bases between. CDR1 and CDR2 from the germline V gene are MNHEY and SVGAGI. The CDR3 nucleotides read TGTGCCAGCAGTTACTCGATCAGGGATGGCTACACCTTC. This gives the protein CASSYSIRDGYTF.

The gene calls are TRBV5-1 and TRBJ2-5; D gene unclear. V was trimmed by 4 bases and J by 4 bases, leaving 11 bases between them. The germline V gene encodes CDR1 SGHRS and CDR2 YFSETQ. The CDR3 covers 13 residues. CDR3 residues: CASSDGVRETQYF. CDR3 bases: TGCGCCAGCAGCGATGGGGTTCGAGAGACCCAGTACTTC. Full variable domain (remainder filled in from reference TRBV5-1 and TRBJ2-5): KAGVTQTPRYLIKTRGQQVTLSCSPISGHRSVSWYQQTPGQGLQFLFEYFSETQRNKGNFPGRFSGRQFSNSRSEMNVSTLELGDSALYLCASSDGVRETQYFGPGTRLLVL.

This clonotype was counted ten times or more. The rearrangement joins TRBV7-2 to TRBJ1-2, with a weak D call TRBD1 (5 bases). The CDR3 covers 15 residues. CDR1 and CDR2 from the germline V gene are SGHTA and FQGNSA. Deletions cut 2 bases from V and 8 bases from J, with 18 bases between. The CDR3: CASSLPFGGEGGYTF. DNA of the CDR3: TGTGCCAGCAGCTTACCGTTTGGAGGGGAGGGAGGCTACACCTTC.

Many counts were recorded for this clonotype. V and J are TRBV7-6 and TRBJ2-1; D gene uncertain. This CDR3 spans 18 amino acids. The V end was cut by 1 base, the J end by 0 bases, with 16 bases between. Germline V CDR1 and CDR2: SGHVS, FNYEAQ. The CDR3 reads CASSLVGITKGSYNEQFF. The DNA of the CDR3 is TGTGCCAGCAGCTTAGTGGGGATAACAAAGGGCTCCTACAATGAGCAGTTCTTC.

The chain carries TRBV18 and TRBJ1-5; D might be TRBD1 (6 bases). The CDR3 consists of 14 residues. CDR1 is KGHSH, CDR2 LQKENI, per germline. V shed 5 bases and J shed 6 bases, with 14 bases lying between them. The CDR3 region has the DNA TGTGCCAGCTCATCTTCCGGGGGCTCTCAGCCCCAGCATTTT. It is translated as CASSSSGGSQPQHF.

The chain has TRBV5-6 and TRBJ2-7; maybe TRBD2 (6 bases). V shed 5 bases and J shed 1 base, with 10 bases lying between them. From germline, CDR1 is SGHDT and CDR2 YYEEEE. The length of the CDR3 is 13 residues. For the CDR3, the DNA is TGTGCCAGCAGATGGGGGAGGTCCTACGAGCAGTACTTC. Translated, it gives CASRWGRSYEQYF. Drawing the rest from reference TRBV5-6 and TRBJ2-7, the complete variable domain is DAGVTQSPTHLIKTRGQQVTLRCSPKSGHDTVSWYQQALGQGPQFIFQYYEEEERQRGNFPDRFSGHQFPNYSSELNVNALLLGDSALYLCASRWGRSYEQYFGPGTRLTVT.

This clonotype was picked up many times. The rearrangement links TRBV25-1 to TRBJ2-1; D ambiguous. CDR1 and CDR2 from the germline V gene are MGHDK and SYGVNS. The CDR3 has 16 residues. V shed 1 base and J shed 0 bases, with 10 bases lying between them. The CDR3 nucleotides are TGTGCCAGCAGTGAATCGCGGTCAAGCTCCTACAATGAGCAGTTCTTC. Encoded protein: CASSESRSSSYNEQFF.

This clonotype was counted many times. The V call is TRBV9, the J call TRBJ2-5, with 7 nucleotides matching TRBD2. Germline loops: CDR1 SGDLS, CDR2 YYNGEE. With 3 bases clipped from V and 5 bases from J, the junction kept 7 bases outside the gene matches. The CDR3 sequence is 14 residues long. The chain's CDR3 is CASSADLREETQYF. CDR3 DNA: TGTGCCAGCAGCGCTGACTTGCGGGAGGAGACCCAGTACTTC.

The chain couples TRBV5-8 to TRBJ2-7; 8 nucleotides agree with TRBD1. The CDR3 consists of 15 residues. The junction had 6 bases not matched to a gene; V was cut back by 4 bases and J by 0 bases. The germline gives CDR1 SGHTS, CDR2 YDEGEE. This CDR3 reads CASSRKDRDSYEQYF. The CDR3 DNA follows: TGTGCCAGCAGCCGCAAGGACAGGGACTCCTACGAGCAGTACTTC.

This clonotype was recorded at least ten times. The chain recombines TRBV5-1 with TRBJ1-6; no clear D. CDR1 is SGHRS, CDR2 YFSETQ, per germline. V gave up 0 bases and J gave up 7 bases, with 5 bases separating them. The CDR3 length is 13 residues. CDR3 protein: CASSLAVNSPLHF. DNA for the CDR3: TGCGCCAGCAGCTTGGCAGTAAATTCACCCCTCCACTTT.

The rearrangement links TRBV11-2 to TRBJ2-3, with a weak D call TRBD2 (6 bases). The germline V and J ends were trimmed by 1 base and 4 bases, with 15 bases remaining between them. Germline-derived CDR1 and CDR2 are SGHAT and FQNNGV. CDR3 length: 16 residues. CDR3 sequence: CASSLVGGVSPDTQYF. CDR3 sequence (DNA): TGTGCCAGCAGCTTAGTGGGAGGAGTCAGCCCAGATACGCAGTATTTT.

This clonotype was seen more than once but under ten times. This chain uses TRBV4-1 with TRBJ2-3, with D perhaps matching TRBD1 (5 bases). Germline V CDR1 and CDR2: MGHRA, YSYEKL. The CDR3 loop spans 17 amino acids. V lost 0 bases and J 4 bases, leaving 17 bases between the germline ends. CDR3 amino acids: CASSQDRRSRVSDTQYF. The CDR3 coding sequence is TGCGCCAGCAGCCAAGATCGAAGGAGCAGGGTTTCAGATACGCAGTATTTT.